The text below deals with one T cell receptor (beta chain). The sample originates from a study of blood T cell repertoires in COVID-19. TCRdb's copy holds only in-frame clones and misses some; the assay was immunoSEQ multiplex PCR. There are 250,000 or so clones in the sample; about 89% occur only once, and about 8.6% lies in the top ten. V was trimmed by 7 bases and J by 4 bases, leaving 16 bases between them. This CDR3 comprises 14 residues. Germline loops: CDR1 SEHNR, CDR2 FQNEAQ (reference sequence). The sample was peripheral blood. The V gene is TRBV7-9, the J gene TRBJ1-1, with D hard to call. The sequence derives from a man aged 35-49 years with active or convalescent COVID-19. The CDR3 DNA sequence: TGTGCCAGCAACCCCCGGGGAGGGAGCACTGAAGCTTTCTTT. Protein: CASNPRGGSTEAFF.